Included here is one T cell receptor (beta chain) sequence, with context. This specimen comes from a study of blood T cell repertoires in COVID-19. Germline CDR1 SGHTA, CDR2 FQGNSA. J was trimmed by 2 bases and V by 5 bases; bases with no gene match: 3. This CDR3 contains 15 residues. Using immunoSEQ multiplex PCR, the repertoire was profiled, and TCRdb retains in-frame clones only, with some absent. The table includes about 300,000 clones, about 89% detected once. Sequencing input: PBMCs or T cells enriched from blood (not recorded which). The chain joins TRBV7-2 to TRBJ2-5, with 12 nucleotides matching TRBD2. The clonotype comes from a man in his 60s who had recovered from COVID-19. The chain's CDR3 is CASSLGLAGQETQYF. The CDR3 nucleotides read TGTGCCAGCAGCCTCGGACTAGCGGGACAAGAGACCCAGTACTTC.